This entry is about one TCR beta chain. Its antigen is still unknown. No much larger clone exists at a distance of one base, and base qualities are not known. Receptors were amplified or captured by 5' RACE. The reads were generated on an Illumina HiSeq 2500. A second PCR of about 6 to 12 cycles was run with a J-beta primer mix and a sample-barcoded 5' primer. A template-switch 5' adaptor carrying 12 random nucleotides introduced a unique molecular identifier onto each TCR beta cDNA molecule. Each sample yielded at least 2.5 million CDR3-containing paired-end reads. First-strand cDNA synthesis was performed from all RNA using the Mint cDNA synthesis kit, with priming by a TRBC-specific oligonucleotide. Following uracil-DNA glycosylase treatment, a first 18-cycle PCR with universal primers M1SS and BC2_uni_R was performed on all cDNA. The authors processed their data as follows. Each sample was normalized by randomly selecting 1 million high-quality reads, each carrying a distinct molecular identifier. Reads sharing molecular identifiers were discarded rather than binned into consensus sequences. MiTCR, set to a Q25 quality threshold and the strictest error-elimination algorithm, was used for CDR3 identification, clonotype clustering and error correction. A nonparametric unseen species model with Euler transformation was used to estimate lower-bound total TCR beta diversity. TCRdb redid the processing of the public reads, applying fastp at Q25 and MiXCR, and retained in-frame beta chains. Each record represents a unique CDR3 protein, reported with the most common genes and DNA among its rows. Clone size and V and J calls follow TCRdb, not the original study. The sample contains about a million distinct CDR3 sequences, approximately 49% of them found a single time. The ten largest account for roughly 13% of the sample.

These data belong to a study of blood T cells in healthy people across ages (dated by TCRdb to the mid-2010s). Notes on the research overall: In model experiments, template switching captured roughly one uniquely barcoded TCR beta cDNA molecule for every two T cells. The study measured age-related changes in TCR beta repertoire diversity using deep sequencing normalized with unique cDNA molecular identifiers. Donors were grouped into four age groups: young (average approximately 15 years), middle-aged (about 40), aged (about 60) and long-lived (around 80). To avoid experimental bias, donors of different ages were randomly spread across the sequencing lanes. For two donors (one aged 18 to 30 and one aged 80 or older), the study analyzed two additional independent replicas of 1 million unique cDNA reads from the same blood draw. The paper as a whole reports these results and caveats: Estimates of total diversity based on one million sequenced T cells were regarded as lower bounds and as underestimates. Observed TCR beta diversity correlated strongly with the percentage of naive T cells measured by flow cytometry. As age increased, observed TCR beta diversity per million T cells dropped in a roughly linear way, and a significant reduction was already evident by age roughly 36. Since profiling was done on bulk unsorted PBMCs, naive and antigen-experienced compartments could not be conclusively compared. The CMV infection status of donors was not known, potentially confounding age-related changes in expanded clonotypes. Compared with the aged group, more naive CD4+ T cells, fewer expanded clones and increased TCR diversity were shown by the long-lived group, suggesting age selection.

The donors were roughly 38 Caucasian individuals from Russia, aged 6 to 90 years, who were systemically healthy. Each donor gave approximately 9.3 milliliters of peripheral blood, collected into EDTA-treated Vacutainer tubes. Ficoll-Paque density-gradient centrifugation was used to isolate PBMCs, with at least 7 million obtained per sample. Total RNA was extracted from PBMCs with Trizol reagent, with at least 5.5 micrograms obtained per sample. The percentages of naive CD45RAhigh/CD27high T cells were determined by flow cytometry on a PBMC aliquot from every donor. The sample comprised blood. The origin of this receptor is a man between 25 and 39 years old in good health.

The DNA reads TGCGCCAGCAGCCACGGAATGGCGAACAGGGGCGAAAGCACAGATACGCAGTATTTT. Its coded protein is CASSHGMANRGESTDTQYF. The chain is encoded by TRBV4-1 joined to TRBJ2-3, with 7 bases matching TRBD1. The germline V gene specifies MGHRA as CDR1 and YSYEKL as CDR2. From its cysteine to its phenylalanine, the CDR3 spans 19 amino acids. Solely the CDR3 DNA is kept, with 57 bases framed from the first base. Germline trimming: 3 bases from V, 0 bases from J; junction bases outside gene matches: 15.